This T cell receptor (beta chain) emerged from a study of vaccination effects on CD4 cells after COVID-19. Following culture for about ten days, CD4+ T cells were isolated. Note on this clone: Its antigen remains unidentified.

Germline V gives CDR1 SNHLY, CDR2 FYNNEI. The V end was cut by 2 bases, the J end by 3 bases, with 11 bases between. The CDR3 totals 14 residues. TCRdb's copy holds only in-frame clones and misses some; the assay was immunoSEQ multiplex PCR. The table has approximately 45,000 clones, about 80% seen once. This TCR derives from a human donor who had a prior SARS-CoV-2 infection. The sequences come from CD4+ T cells from PBMCs cultured without peptide, collected before COVID-19 vaccination. The genes are TRBV2 and TRBJ2-7, with a possible D match to TRBD1 (5 bases). The CDR3 reads CASSEQGSLYEQYF. In DNA form, the CDR3 reads TGTGCCAGCAGTGAACAGGGTAGCCTCTACGAGCAGTACTTC.